This is a list of T cell receptor beta chains from one sample in a study of blood T cells in healthy people across ages. A single record per CDR3 protein comes from TCRdb applying MiXCR to the 5' RACE reads. The table lists roughly 800,000 distinct CDR3 sequences, 25% of them singletons, with approximately 4% in the top ten. A further study also used this sample, focusing on T cells of mothers and their children.

The specimen was blood. These receptors were taken from a boy aged 5-17 years in good health. Each CDR3 is given with its conserved first and last residue. D genes are given only for firm matches. Clone size is shown for a subset of rows, as once, few, many or a class of expanded clone.

NA | TRBJ1-5 | NA | TRBV19 | CASSMVRGLGGNQPQHF | TGTGCCAGTAGTATGGTTCGGGGTTTGGGGGGCAATCAGCCCCAGCATTTT
NA | TRBJ2-5 | TRBD2 | TRBV20-1 | CSALSGGTSSSSWETQYF | TGCAGTGCTCTGAGCGGGGGGACTTCTAGCTCAAGTTGGGAGACCCAGTACTTC
few | TRBJ1-4 | NA | TRBV20-1 | CSASLGGENEKLFF | TGCAGTGCTAGTCTGGGGGGCGAGAATGAAAAACTGTTTTTT
few | TRBJ1-2 | NA | TRBV27 | CASSPAMKKANYGYTF | TGTGCCAGCAGTCCCGCTATGAAGAAAGCTAACTATGGCTACACCTTC
NA | TRBJ2-2 | NA | TRBV5-5 | CASSFDSTNTGELFF | TGTGCCAGCAGCTTCGACTCCACGAACACCGGGGAGCTGTTTTTT
many | TRBJ2-7 | NA | TRBV6-1 | CASSELEASSYEQYF | TGTGCCAGCAGTGAATTGGAGGCCAGCTCCTACGAGCAGTACTTC
few | TRBJ1-2 | NA | TRBV29-1 | CSVDGGPGEIGFYGYTF | TGCAGCGTTGACGGGGGACCGGGGGAGATCGGGTTCTATGGCTACACCTTC
NA | TRBJ2-4 | TRBD1 | TRBV4-3 | CASSQEWGTALGIQYF | TGCGCCAGCAGCCAAGAATGGGGGACAGCTCTGGGCATTCAGTACTTC
few | TRBJ2-5 | NA | TRBV18 | CASSPVRGEWETQYF | TGTGCCAGCTCACCAGTCCGGGGTGAGTGGGAGACCCAGTACTTC
NA | TRBJ1-1 | NA | TRBV20-1 | CSVQGSPEAFF | TGCAGTGTCCAGGGTAGCCCTGAAGCTTTCTTT
NA | TRBJ2-7 | TRBD2 | TRBV28 | CASSLNGIGGGTGMSSYEQYF | TGTGCCAGCAGTTTAAATGGAATTGGCGGGGGTACTGGGATGAGCTCCTACGAGCAGTACTTC
NA | TRBJ2-1 | NA | TRBV6-1 | CASSRQDSSYNEQFF | TGTGCCAGCAGTCGACAGGATAGCTCCTACAATGAGCAGTTCTTC
NA | TRBJ2-1 | NA | TRBV6-6 | CASVRELNEQFF | TGTGCCAGCGTGAGGGAGCTCAATGAGCAGTTCTTC
NA | TRBJ2-5 | NA | TRBV7-2 | CASSIQWPETQYF | TGTGCCAGCAGTATACAGTGGCCAGAGACCCAGTACTTC
few | TRBJ2-7 | TRBD2 | TRBV27 | CASQWAGGTTYEQYF | TGTGCCAGCCAGTGGGCGGGAGGAACGACCTACGAGCAGTACTTC
NA | TRBJ2-7 | NA | TRBV5-5 | CASSLAGTLDKDEQYF | TGTGCCAGCAGCTTGGCCGGGACGCTGGACAAGGACGAGCAGTACTTC
few | TRBJ2-3 | NA | TRBV7-9 | CASSKSPGAGPTTDTQYF | TGTGCCAGCAGCAAAAGTCCGGGGGCCGGACCAACCACAGATACGCAGTATTTT
few | TRBJ1-5 | NA | TRBV7-2 | CASSLGSYSNQPQHF | TGTGCCAGCAGCTTAGGCTCTTATAGCAATCAGCCCCAGCATTTT
few | TRBJ1-1 | TRBD1 | TRBV6-4 | CASSEGDRAEAFF | TGTGCCAGCAGTGAAGGTGACAGGGCTGAAGCTTTCTTT
NA | TRBJ1-4 | TRBD1 | TRBV12-3/TRBV12-4 | CASRTGRNEKLFF | TGTGCCAGCAGGACAGGGAGAAATGAAAAACTGTTTTTT
NA | TRBJ1-3 | NA | TRBV7-9 | CAHGRSNSGNTIYF | TGTGCCCACGGGCGGTCAAACTCTGGAAACACCATATATTTT
NA | TRBJ2-7 | TRBD2 | TRBV18 | CASSLGLANAYEQYF | TGTGCCAGCTCACTCGGACTAGCGAATGCCTACGAGCAGTACTTC
NA | TRBJ1-6 | NA | TRBV7-9 | CASSLRGFESPLHF | TGTGCCAGCAGCTTAAGGGGGTTTGAATCACCCCTCCACTTT
NA | TRBJ1-4 | NA | TRBV7-9 | CASSRPGRNNEKLFF | TGTGCCAGCAGCCGACCGGGACGGAACAATGAAAAACTGTTTTTT
NA | TRBJ1-5 | NA | TRBV15 | CATSPGGSNQPQHF | TGTGCCACCAGCCCAGGCGGCAGCAATCAGCCCCAGCATTTT
few | TRBJ2-3 | NA | TRBV20-1 | CSARPIETGVGDTQYF | TGCAGTGCTAGGCCCATAGAGACGGGAGTCGGAGATACGCAGTATTTT
few | TRBJ1-2 | NA | TRBV27 | CASSTGWSYGYTF | TGTGCCAGCAGTACAGGTTGGAGCTATGGCTACACCTTC